This passage covers 23 T cell receptor beta chains from one sample sequenced in a study of cytomegalovirus exposure and HLA in healthy donors. The PCR had 60 Vbeta and 13 Jbeta primers. Produced via immunoSEQ multiplex PCR; TCRdb's table is partial and in-frame only. Among over 130,000 clones listed, approximately 85% were seen once. The sequenced sample consisted of PBMCs. These receptors all come from a woman between 40 and 50 years old in good health and CMV-seronegative.

V is TRBV6-1 and J is TRBJ1-2, with D maybe TRBD1 (5 bases). V lost 0 bases to trimming and J lost 4 bases, with 18 bases between them. The CDR3 sequence is 17 residues long. Germline CDR1 and CDR2: MNHNS and SASEGT. As DNA, the CDR3 is TGTGCCAGCAGTGAAGCGCGGGGGACCGTAGGGCTCTATGGCTACACCTTC. Translation: CASSEARGTVGLYGYTF.

V gene TRBV18 combines with J gene TRBJ2-7; 7 nucleotides agree with TRBD1. V shed 2 bases and J 4 bases; nucleotides not matched to a gene: 2. Germline CDR1 reads KGHSH; CDR2 reads LQKENI. The CDR3 extends over 13 amino acids. The CDR3 DNA follows: TGTGCCAGCTCACCAACAGGGGATTACGAGCAGTACTTC. It specifies CASSPTGDYEQYF.

This sequence joins TRBV7-9 and TRBJ2-2; D is undetermined. Trimming cost V 5 bases and J 3 bases, with 7 bases left between them. Per the germline V gene, CDR1 is SEHNR and CDR2 is FQNEAQ (reference sequence). The CDR3 runs to 13 residues. The CDR3 nucleotides are TGTGCCAGCAGCCCTCAGTACACCGGGGAGCTGTTTTTT. Amino acid sequence: CASSPQYTGELFF.

With respect to this clone: One end of the junction varies from germline; a read error may be responsible. The rearrangement links TRBV2 to TRBJ2-3; weak D call: TRBD2 (5 bases). The CDR3 length is 16 residues. Germline V CDR1 and CDR2: SNHLY, FYNNEI. CDR3 nucleotides: TGTGCTAGCACCCCCCTGCTAGCTGCGGGCACAGATACGCAGTATTTT. This translates into CASTPLLAAGTDTQYF.

The V call is TRBV4-1, the J call TRBJ2-1, with D tentatively TRBD2 (5 bases). CDR3 length equals 16 residues. V was cut by 0 bases and J by 4 bases, with 13 bases left in between. Germline loops: CDR1 MGHRA, CDR2 YSYEKL. CDR3 in DNA: TGCGCCAGCAGCCAAGAGTTCAGCGGTTTTTACAATGAGCAGTTCTTC. Protein product: CASSQEFSGFYNEQFF.

DNA of the CDR3: TGTGCCAGCAGCTTACACCTCGGGTTCCAAGAGACCCAGTACTTC. This translates into CASSLHLGFQETQYF. The chain joins TRBV7-3 to TRBJ2-5, with D uncertain. V lost 2 bases and J lost 1, with 11 bases in between. The CDR3 length is 15 residues. Per the germline V gene, CDR1 is SGHTA and CDR2 is FQGTGA.

The V and J genes are TRBV5-4 and TRBJ2-7, with a weak D call TRBD2 (5 bases). The DNA end is more similar to TRBJ2-1, so the J call may be wrong. Germline V gene sequence: CDR1 SGHNT, CDR2 YYREEE (reference sequence). The CDR3 runs 16 residues. DNA for the CDR3: TGTGCCAGCAGCCTGGGCGGTACTAGCTCCTACAATGAGCAGTTCTTC. This sequence encodes CASSLGGTSSYNEQFF.

Comments on this clone: One end of the junction is discordant with germline, which a read error may explain. CDR3 sequence reads: CAGSYSSGRGSYEQYF. Here the CDR3 DNA reads TGTGCCGGCAGTTACTCGTCCGGGAGAGGCTCCTACGAGCAGTACTTC. This chain uses TRBV6-6 with TRBJ2-7; tentatively, D is TRBD2 (6 bases). From germline, CDR1 is MNHNY and CDR2 SVGAGI (reference sequence). This CDR3 is built from 16 residues.

This chain links TRBV28 with TRBJ2-1; tentatively, D is TRBD1 or TRBD2 (9 bases each). V lost 8 bases and J lost 6, with 23 bases in between. Germline CDR1 reads MDHEN; CDR2 reads SYDVKM. The CDR3 consists of 16 residues. The CDR3 coding sequence is TGTGCCAGCGGGACAGGGTTTGGTAGCGGGAGCAATGAGCAGTTCTTC. Amino acid sequence: CASGTGFGSGSNEQFF.

The V gene is TRBV10-3, the J gene TRBJ2-3; D call uncertain. V lost 2 bases and J 2 bases, leaving 14 bases between the germline ends. Germline V CDR1 and CDR2: ENHRY, SYGVKD. The CDR3 is 16 residues long. Written as DNA, the CDR3 is TGTGCCATCAGTGAGCCGTTGTCTTTTAACACAGATACGCAGTATTTT. Translated: CAISEPLSFNTDTQYF.

The CDR3 here is CSAQGDRDSYEQYF. CDR3 coding DNA: TGCAGCGCCCAGGGGGACAGGGACTCCTACGAGCAGTACTTC. The chain employs TRBV29-1 and TRBJ2-7; 9 nucleotides align to TRBD1. The length of the CDR3 is 14 residues. Germline V gene sequence: CDR1 SQVTM, CDR2 ANQGSEA. The V gene end was trimmed by 7 bases and the J gene end by 0 bases; junction bases not matched to a gene: 7.

This chain joins TRBV2 and TRBJ2-7; D is possibly TRBD2 (5 bases). The CDR3 contains 12 residues. V was trimmed by 10 bases and J by 6 bases, leaving 16 bases between them. CDR1 and CDR2 from the germline V gene are SNHLY and FYNNEI. CDR3 bases: TGTGCCACCCGAGGGCGCGCGAGCGAGCAGTACTTC. This encodes CATRGRASEQYF. Variable domain in full (rest from reference TRBV2 and TRBJ2-7): EPEVTQTPSHQVTQMGQEVILRCVPISNHLYFYWYRQILGQKVEFLVSFYNNEISEKSEIFDDQFSVERPDGSNFTLKIRSTKLEDSAMYFCATRGRASEQYFGPGTRLTVT.

The table lists this clone with a few counts. The V and J genes are TRBV4-1 and TRBJ2-1; D may be TRBD2 (6 bases). CDR3 length equals 15 residues. Germline assignment: CDR1 MGHRA and CDR2 YSYEKL. Between the trimmed V and J ends, which lost 1 base and 0 bases, there was a span of 7 bases. DNA of the CDR3: TGCGCCAGCAGCCAAGGGACTAACTCCTACAATGAGCAGTTCTTC. It yields the protein CASSQGTNSYNEQFF.

About this clone itself: The junction does not match germline at one end; this may be a read error. The V and J genes are TRBV10-1 and TRBJ2-5, with 11 bases identical to TRBD2. Germline loops: CDR1 WNHNN, CDR2 SYGVQD (reference sequence). The CDR3 covers 15 residues. The CDR3 coding sequence is TGCGCCAGCAGTGAGGGTAGCGGGAGGGGAGAGACCCGGTACTTC. This encodes CASSEGSGRGETRYF.

This clone was detected only a few times. The V gene is TRBV2, the J gene TRBJ1-5, with D uncertain. CDR3 length: 13 residues. CDR1 and CDR2 (germline): SNHLY, FYNNEI. Between the trimmed V and J ends, which lost 5 bases and 5 bases, there was a span of 10 bases. CDR3 in DNA: TGTGCCAGCAGTTTACAGTCAGATCAGCCCCAGCATTTT. Translating it yields CASSLQSDQPQHF.

The chain joins TRBV7-6 to TRBJ2-3, with D possibly being TRBD2 (6 bases). The length of the CDR3 is 16 residues. Germline CDR1 and CDR2: SGHVS and FNYEAQ. V lost 5 bases, J lost 0 bases, and 15 bases lay in between. The CDR3 region has the DNA TGTGCCAGCAGCCCTTGGGGGGAATCTAGCACAGATACGCAGTATTTT. It specifies CASSPWGESSTDTQYF.

CDR3 DNA: TGTGCCAGCAGCTTGGGTAACAGGGGATGGGACACTGAAGCTTTCTTT. Translated: CASSLGNRGWDTEAFF. V usage is TRBV5-5 and J usage is TRBJ1-1; 7 bases line up with TRBD1. Germline assignment: CDR1 SGHKS and CDR2 YYEKEE (reference sequence). This CDR3 spans 16 amino acids. The junction had 8 bases not matched to a gene; V was cut back by 0 bases and J by 3 bases. Full variable domain (outside the CDR3, taken from reference TRBV5-5 and TRBJ1-1): DAGVTQSPTHLIKTRGQQVTLRCSPISGHKSVSWYQQVLGQGPQFIFQYYEKEERGRGNFPDRFSARQFPNYSSELNVNALLLGDSALYLCASSLGNRGWDTEAFFGQGTRLTVV.

V and J are TRBV11-3 and TRBJ2-6, with a tentative D call TRBD1 (6 bases). V lost 1 base, J lost 0 bases, and 10 bases lay in between. This CDR3 region has 17 residues. In germline, CDR1 is SGHNT, CDR2 YENEEA. CDR3 protein: CASSLAGQPSGANVLTF. The CDR3 DNA reads as TGTGCCAGCAGCTTAGCTGGACAGCCCTCTGGGGCCAACGTCCTGACTTTC.

For the CDR3, the DNA is TGTGCCTTAATTACTAGCGGCGGCACAGATACGCAGTATTTT. It codes for CALITSGGTDTQYF. The rearrangement joins TRBV30 to TRBJ2-3, with 8 bases aligning to TRBD2. With V trimmed by 7 bases and J by 1 base, 7 bases remained unmatched. This CDR3 is built from 14 residues. Per the germline V gene, CDR1 is GTSNPN and CDR2 is SVGIG (reference sequence).

The chain employs TRBV5-6 and TRBJ1-2; the D is unclear. Trimming pared 4 bases from V and 5 bases from J, leaving 9 bases between. The CDR3 loop spans 12 amino acids. Germline-derived CDR1 and CDR2 are SGHDT and YYEEEE. CDR3 region: CASSNYGYGYTF. Written as DNA, the CDR3 is TGTGCCAGCAGCAACTATGGGTATGGCTACACCTTC.

This clone has just a few counts. The chain is built from TRBV5-4 and TRBJ2-1; TRBD1 might be the D (5 bases). Germline values: CDR1 SGHNT, CDR2 YYREEE (reference sequence). Trimming left V 0 bases short and J 0 bases short, with 13 bases between. The CDR3 has 17 amino acids. CDR3 DNA: TGTGCCAGCAGCTTGGGGATAAGGACAATCTCCTACAATGAGCAGTTCTTC. It yields the protein CASSLGIRTISYNEQFF.

J is TRBJ2-5 and V is TRBV19, with 7 bases identical to TRBD2. CDR1 and CDR2 (germline): LNHDA, SQIVND (reference sequence). CDR3 length: 15 amino acids. The trim removed 3 bases at V and 5 bases at J, leaving 9 bases unmatched. Written as DNA, the CDR3 is TGTGCCAGTAGTATCCGATTGTACGGGAGGGAGACCCAGTACTTC. It encodes CASSIRLYGRETQYF.

The chain links TRBV10-2 to TRBJ2-5; weak D call: TRBD2 (6 bases). CDR3 length: 13 residues. CDR1 WSHSY and CDR2 SAAADI come from the germline V gene. Trimming removed 7 bases at V and 0 bases at J, with 9 bases between. CDR3 nucleotide sequence: TGCGCCAGCACGTCGGGAGACCAAGAGACCCAGTACTTC. It encodes CASTSGDQETQYF.